This TCR beta chain is from a study of read filtering for tumor transcriptome and immune sequencing. This library used roughly 0.4 ug RNA and molecular barcoded adaptors spanning alpha/delta and beta/gamma chains. In TCRdb, the reads were re-called with MiXCR into one record per CDR3 protein. The repertoire holds some 130,000 distinct CDR3 sequences, with about an eighth as singletons. V was shortened by 1 base and J by 0 bases, with 14 bases between the two germline ends. The CDR3 spans 17 residues. Germline V gene lookup returns CDR1 SGHRS and CDR2 YFSETQ. Many counts were recorded for this clonotype. A much bigger clone sits one base away, suggesting this may be a read error.

Sequencing used a population of CD138-negative cells sorted from bone marrow. This TCR was recovered from a donor aged 40 or over with multiple myeloma. The chain uses TRBV5-1 and TRBJ2-1; D gene unclear. The chain's CDR3 is CASSLIYDPCSYNEQFF. The DNA for the CDR3 is TGCGCCAGCAGCTTGATTTATGACCCTTGCTCCTACAATGAGCAGTTCTTC.